This T cell receptor beta chain is from a study of CD8 T cells in Susac syndrome. Study summary: There were Susac syndrome patients who were therapy-naive at blood draw, others on corticosteroids, and others on intravenous immunoglobulin alone.

RNA in amounts of about 0.5 to 1 ug was reverse transcribed with random hexamers. TCRdb re-called the immunoSEQ multiplex PCR reads through MiXCR, storing one row per CDR3 protein. The sample lists some 160,000 distinct CDR3 sequences, around 95% occurring once. From blood CD8+ and CD4+ T cells, the TCR beta chain was sequenced. J was trimmed by 7 bases and V by 10 bases; bases with no gene match: 14. This CDR3 has 14 residues. Germline V gene data show CDR1 as MNHEY and CDR2 as SVGAGI. The sample was CD4+ T cells from PBMCs. This TCR was sampled from a human donor with Susac syndrome. This chain uses TRBV6-5 with TRBJ2-3, with 7 bases lining up with TRBD2. The CDR3 is CATISGALMNTQYF. In DNA, the CDR3 is TGTGCCACCATAAGCGGGGCCCTGATGAATACGCAGTATTTT.